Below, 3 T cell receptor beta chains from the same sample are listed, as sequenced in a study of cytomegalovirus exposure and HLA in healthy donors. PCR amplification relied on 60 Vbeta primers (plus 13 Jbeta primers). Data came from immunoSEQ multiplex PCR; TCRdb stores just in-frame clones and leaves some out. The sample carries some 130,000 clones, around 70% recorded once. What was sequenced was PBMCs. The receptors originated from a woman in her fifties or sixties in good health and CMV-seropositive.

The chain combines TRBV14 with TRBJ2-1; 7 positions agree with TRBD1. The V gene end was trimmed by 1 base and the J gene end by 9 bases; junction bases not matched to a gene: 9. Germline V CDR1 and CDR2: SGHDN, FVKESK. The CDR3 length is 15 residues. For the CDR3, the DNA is TGTGCCAGCAGCCAAGGACAGGTTCCAGGGGGTGAGCAGTTCTTC. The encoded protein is CASSQGQVPGGEQFF. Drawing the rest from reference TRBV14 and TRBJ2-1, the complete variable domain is EAGVTQFPSHSVIEKGQTVTLRCDPISGHDNLYWYRRVMGKEIKFLLHFVKESKQDESGMPNNRFLAERTGGTYSTLKVQPAELEDSGVYFCASSQGQVPGGEQFFGPGTRLTVL.

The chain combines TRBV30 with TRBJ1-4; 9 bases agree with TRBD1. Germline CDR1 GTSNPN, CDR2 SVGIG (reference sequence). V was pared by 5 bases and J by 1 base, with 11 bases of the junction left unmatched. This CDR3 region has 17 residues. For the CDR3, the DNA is TGTGCCTGGTTCCCAGACAGGGGGACCGAAACTAATGAAAAACTGTTTTTT. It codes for CAWFPDRGTETNEKLFF. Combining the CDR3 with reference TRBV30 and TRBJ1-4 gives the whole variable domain SQTIHQWPATLVQPVGSPLSLECTVEGTSNPNLYWYRQAAGRGLQLLFYSVGIGQISSEVPQNLSASRPQDRQFILSSKKLLLSDSGFYLCAWFPDRGTETNEKLFFGSGTQLSVL.

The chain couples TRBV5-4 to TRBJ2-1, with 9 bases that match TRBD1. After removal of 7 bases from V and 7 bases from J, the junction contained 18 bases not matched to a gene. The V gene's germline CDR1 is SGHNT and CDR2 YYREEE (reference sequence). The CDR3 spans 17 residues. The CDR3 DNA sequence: TGTGCCAGCTCCCAGGGGGCGGGACAGGGAACAATTAATGAGCAGTTCTTC. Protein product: CASSQGAGQGTINEQFF.